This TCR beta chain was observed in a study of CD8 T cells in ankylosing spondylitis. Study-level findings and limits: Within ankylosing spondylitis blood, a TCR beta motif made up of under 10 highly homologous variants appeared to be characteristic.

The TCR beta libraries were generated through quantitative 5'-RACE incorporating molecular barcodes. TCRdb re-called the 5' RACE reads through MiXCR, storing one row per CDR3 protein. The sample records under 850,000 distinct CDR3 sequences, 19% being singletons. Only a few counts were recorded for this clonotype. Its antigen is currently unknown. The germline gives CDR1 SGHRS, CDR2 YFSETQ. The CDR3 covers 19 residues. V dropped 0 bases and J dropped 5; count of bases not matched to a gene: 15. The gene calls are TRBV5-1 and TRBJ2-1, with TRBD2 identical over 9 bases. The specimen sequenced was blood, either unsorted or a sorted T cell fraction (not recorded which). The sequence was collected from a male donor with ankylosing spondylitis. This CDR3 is CASSLGGGRARDAHNEQFF. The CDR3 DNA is TGCGCCAGCAGCTTGGGAGGCGGGAGGGCCAGGGATGCCCACAATGAGCAGTTCTTC.